These T cell receptor beta chains were read from a single sample in a study of T-cell reconstitution after alpha-beta-depleted transplantation in children. TCRdb re-derived calls from the PCR reads in MiXCR, one entry per CDR3 protein. This table has some 840,000 distinct CDR3 sequences, less than 20% appearing once. Specimen: PBMCs, mostly from graft donor cells, collected 360 days after TCRalphabeta/CD19-depleted stem cell transplant. These receptors originate from a male patient aged 10 to 17 who had a stem cell transplant for acute lymphoblastic leukemia, so the T cells may come from the graft donor. Both conserved end residues are part of each CDR3. The D gene is left open where the match is weak. Clone size appears in some rows only: once, few, many, or a class for an expanded clone.

CDR3 length	D gene	J gene	V gene	clone size	CDR3 DNA	CDR3 protein
15	TRBD1	TRBJ1-5	TRBV20-1	-	TGCAGTGCTAGAGTAAGACAGGGGGCCTATCAGCCCCAGCATTTT	CSARVRQGAYQPQHF
15	TRBD1	TRBJ2-5	TRBV5-1	-	TGCGCCAGCAGCCCCCGGGGACAGGGGGTAGAGACCCAGTACTTC	CASSPRGQGVETQYF
17	TRBD2	TRBJ2-5	TRBV12-3/TRBV12-4	few	TGTGCCAGCAGCCAGGGGAGACTAGCGGGAGTACAAGAGACCCAGTACTTC	CASSQGRLAGVQETQYF
14	-	TRBJ1-1	TRBV5-1	few	TGCGCCAGCAGCTTGGGGGCAGCCAATGCTGAAGCTTTCTTT	CASSLGAANAEAFF
15	TRBD2	TRBJ2-7	TRBV18	few	TGTGCCAGCTCACCGACCGGGACTAGCTCGGGCGAGCAGTACTTC	CASSPTGTSSGEQYF
13	-	TRBJ2-7	TRBV6-1	-	TGTGCCAGCCGACGGGACATCTACTACGAGCAGTACTTC	CASRRDIYYEQYF
16	TRBD2	TRBJ2-7	TRBV5-1	-	TGCGCCAACGGTGGGACTAGCGGGAGGGGATTCCACGAGCAGTACTTC	CANGGTSGRGFHEQYF
14	TRBD2	TRBJ2-7	TRBV3-1	few	TGTGCCAGTTCCACTAGCGGGGTTTACTACGAGCAGTACTTC	CASSTSGVYYEQYF
16	TRBD2	TRBJ2-7	TRBV6-5	-	TGTGCCAGCAGTTACGCCACTAGCGGGAGGGCCTACGAGCAGTACTTC	CASSYATSGRAYEQYF
16	TRBD1	TRBJ2-5	TRBV5-1	-	TGCGCCAGCAGCTTGGCCGGGACAGGGAAGGGAGAGACCCAGTACTTC	CASSLAGTGKGETQYF
15	TRBD2	TRBJ2-7	TRBV4-1	few	TGCGCCAGCAGCCAAACCCCGGCGGGAGCTAACGAGCAGTACTTC	CASSQTPAGANEQYF
17	TRBD2	TRBJ2-2	TRBV28	-	TGTGCCAGCAGTTTGACTAATCTAGCGGGATACACCGGGGAGCTGTTTTTT	CASSLTNLAGYTGELFF
14	TRBD2	TRBJ2-1	TRBV11-2	few	TGTGCCAGCAGCCAGACTAGCGGGGGCCGGGAGCAGTTCTTC	CASSQTSGGREQFF
14	TRBD1	TRBJ1-4	TRBV5-1	-	TGCGCCAGCAGCACAGACAGGGGAAAAGAAAAACTGTTTTTT	CASSTDRGKEKLFF
15	TRBD2	TRBJ2-3	TRBV10-2	many	TGCGCCAGCAGACACCCTAGCGGAAGCACAGATACGCAGTATTTT	CASRHPSGSTDTQYF
15	TRBD2	TRBJ2-1	TRBV4-1	-	TGCGCCAGCAGCCTACTCCGGGAGGGAACCGCTGAGCAGTTCTTC	CASSLLREGTAEQFF
15	-	TRBJ2-7	TRBV4-2	-	TGTGCCAGCAGCCAAGATTATGGAGGCCCTTACGAGCAGTACTTC	CASSQDYGGPYEQYF
16	-	TRBJ2-1	TRBV7-9	few	TGTGCCAGCAGCTTAGCGGTCAGTAGCCCCTACAATGAGCAGTTCTTC	CASSLAVSSPYNEQFF
17	TRBD2	TRBJ2-2	TRBV20-1	many	TGCAGTGCTAGAGAGGAAATAGGGGAGCGGGGAACCGGGGAGCTGTTTTTT	CSAREEIGERGTGELFF
13	TRBD2	TRBJ2-1	TRBV29-1	many	TGCAGCGTTGAAGGGGCGGGAGGGAATGAGCAGTTCTTC	CSVEGAGGNEQFF
14	-	TRBJ1-2	TRBV5-1	few	TGCGCCTCTTCGACCGGGACGAATAACTATGGCTACACCTTC	CASSTGTNNYGYTF
15	-	TRBJ2-2	TRBV5-1	many	TGCGCCAGCAGCTTGGTCAGGGCCAACACCGGGGAGCTGTTTTTT	CASSLVRANTGELFF
10	-	TRBJ1-2	TRBV12-3/TRBV12-4	-	TGTGCCAGCGGATCCTATGGCTACACCTTC	CASGSYGYTF
14	-	TRBJ2-6	TRBV9	many	TGTGCCAGCAGCGTAGGTGGGGGACCCAACGTCCTGACTTTC	CASSVGGGPNVLTF
14	-	TRBJ2-3	TRBV20-1	-	TGCAGTGCTAGGACTTATTCTAAGGGAGATACGCAGTATTTT	CSARTYSKGDTQYF
16	TRBD1	TRBJ2-6	TRBV2	-	TGTGCCAGCATTCGGGACAGATACTCTGGGGCCAACGTCCTGACTTTC	CASIRDRYSGANVLTF
15	TRBD2	TRBJ2-3	TRBV12-3/TRBV12-4	many	TGTGCCAGCAGTTATAGCGGGAGTCTAACAGATACGCAGTATTTT	CASSYSGSLTDTQYF
16	TRBD1	TRBJ2-1	TRBV24-1	-	TGTGCCACCAGTGGGAACAGGGGAGTCTCCTACAATGAGCAGTTCTTC	CATSGNRGVSYNEQFF
15	-	TRBJ2-1	TRBV9	many	TGTGCCAGCAGCAACAGGGTGGGGGCCTACAATGAGCAGTTCTTC	CASSNRVGAYNEQFF
18	TRBD1	TRBJ2-1	TRBV27	few	TGTGCCAGCAGTCCGGGACAGGGCCTTTTCTTCTCCTACAATGAGCAGTTCTTC	CASSPGQGLFFSYNEQFF
16	-	TRBJ2-1	TRBV20-1	-	TGCAGTGCCCGGGCGGGGTCCTCCTACTCCTACAATGAGCAGTTCTTC	CSARAGSSYSYNEQFF
15	-	TRBJ1-1	TRBV4-1	few	TGCGCCAGCACATTTTCTACAGGGAGGGGCACTGAAGCTTTCTTT	CASTFSTGRGTEAFF
14	-	TRBJ2-5	TRBV5-1	-	TGCGCCAGCAGCAGAACTAGGCCCCCAGAGACCCAGTACTTC	CASSRTRPPETQYF
14	-	TRBJ2-5	TRBV12-3/TRBV12-4	few	TGTGCCAGCAGTTTATTCGGGGGATGGAAGACCCAGTACTTC	CASSLFGGWKTQYF
20	TRBD2	TRBJ2-4	TRBV12-3/TRBV12-4	few	TGTGCCAGCAGTCCCGACCTACTAGCGGGGTCGCTTAAAGCCAAAAACATTCAGTACTTC	CASSPDLLAGSLKAKNIQYF